This paragraph reports one T cell receptor beta chain. The repertoire was sequenced with immunoSEQ multiplex PCR; TCRdb's copy has only in-frame clones and lacks some. Of thousands of clones in the sample, roughly 91% were seen once. This record comes from a study of T cell clonotyping in hematopoietic cell transplantation. The CDR3 spans 13 residues. V lost 1 base and J 6 bases, leaving 12 bases between the germline ends. Germline V lookup: CDR1 SQVTM, CDR2 ANQGSEA. The material was peripheral blood mononuclear cells, obtained 100 days after allogeneic stem cell transplant. The V call is TRBV29-1, the J call TRBJ1-2; D ambiguous. This TCR derives from a female patient in her forties or fifties who had an allogeneic stem cell transplant from a related donor, so the T cells may come from the graft donor. Some clones in this sample may be carry-over from other donors' samples. The CDR3: CSVEVWHSNGYTF. CDR3 DNA sequence: TGCAGCGTTGAAGTCTGGCACTCCAATGGCTACACCTTC.